What follows describes a single T cell receptor (beta chain). Distinct nucleotide sequences in the sample also encode this CDR3. There are 12 residues in the CDR3. Germline V CDR1 and CDR2: MNHNY, SVGAGI (reference sequence). V shed 6 bases and J shed 2 bases, with 7 bases lying between them. The sample is drawn from a study of radiotherapy plus CTLA-4 blockade in lung cancer. The protocol was immunoSEQ multiplex PCR, while the TCRdb copy is restricted to in-frame clones and leaves out a portion. The sample gives tens of thousands of clones, more than 60% of which show up once; under 4.5% is in the top ten.

This clonotype was sampled from a human donor with non-small cell lung cancer who had a partial response to radiotherapy plus ipilimumab. Some clones in this sample may be carry-over from other donors' samples. The chain uses TRBV6-6 and TRBJ2-5; D ambiguous. Sequenced material: peripheral blood, taken from a patient treated with radiotherapy plus ipilimumab. The chain's CDR3 is CASSQQQETQYF. As DNA, the CDR3 is TGTGCCAGCAGCCAACAGCAAGAGACCCAGTACTTC.